The text below deals with one T cell receptor (beta chain). The data are from a study of shared T cell receptors in the human thymus. Here immunoSEQ multiplex PCR was the method, and the copy in TCRdb shows in-frame clones only, minus some. Here the sample spans about 710,000 clones, 70% to 90% being singletons. Germline lookup yields CDR1 MDHEN and CDR2 SYDVKM. The CDR3 spans 13 residues. V was clipped by 3 bases and J by 9 bases, with 9 bases between them. This same sample was also taken into another study, of human thymus T cells. This second study says: Thymus tissue was removed during corrective cardiac surgery.

This TCR was sampled from a boy under two years old with a congenital heart defect. This chain connects TRBV28 to TRBJ1-6, with unresolved D. What was sequenced was thymocytes. CDR3 region: CASSFPSRSPLHF. In DNA, the CDR3 is TGTGCCAGCAGTTTCCCGAGCCGTTCACCCCTCCACTTT.